The 27 T cell receptor gamma chains given below trace back to one sample, sequenced in a study of γδ T cells in repeated Plasmodium falciparum infection. TCRdb re-analyzed the multiplex PCR reads via CATT. The sample has 28,000 or so gamma-chain clones; 1.4% are singletons. Vgamma9/Vdelta2+ and Vdelta2-negative gammadelta T cells were flow-sorted from PBMC for bulk sequencing. The sequencing sample was made of gamma-delta T cells from blood. Source of these receptors: a pool of human donors (malaria-infected and uninfected, not separated).

This clone was counted many times. The chain joins TRGV2 to TRGJP. The J gene, missing from TCRdb, was assigned here through DNA to germline matching. The junction had 4 bases not matched to a gene; V was cut back by 5 bases and J by 6 bases. In germline, CDR1 is EGSNGY, CDR2 YDSYNSKV. The CDR3 length is 15 residues. CDR3 amino acids: CATWARELGKKIKVF. CDR3 coding DNA: TGTGCCACCTGGGCCAGAGAGTTGGGCAAAAAAATCAAGGTATTT.

Comment on this clone: This DNA's translation differs at residue 7 from TCRdb's protein, which comes from a much larger clone; a read error is likely, and the protein shown is translated from the DNA. The genes are TRGV9 and TRGJ1 or TRGJ2. No J gene was available from TCRdb, and it was assigned here by a germline match of the DNA. The CDR3 covers 13 residues. Germline CDR1 and CDR2: GITISATS and ISYDGTV (reference sequence). With 0 bases clipped from V and 6 bases from J, the junction kept 5 bases outside the gene matches. The CDR3 bases are TGTGCCTTGTGGGAGGTGACGAGTTATAAGAAACTCTTT. It encodes CALWEVTSYKKLF.

About this clone: It differs at one base from a far larger clone, so likely a read error. At the DNA level, this CDR3 is encoded by other sequences in the same sample as well. V and J are TRGV3 and TRGJP2. Matching the DNA to germline supplied the J gene, which TCRdb does not give. Germline-derived CDR1 and CDR2 are VTNTFY and YDVSTARD (reference sequence). The CDR3 length is 13 residues. CDR3 coding DNA: TGTGCTACCTGGGACAAGTGGCGTTGGATCAAGACGTTT. This encodes CATWDKWRWIKTF.

CDR3 sequence (DNA): TGTGCCGGGGGGGAGGGGCACAAGGGAGAGTTGGGCAAAAAAATCAAGGTATTT. It yields the protein CAGGEGHKGELGKKIKVF. The genes are TRGV9 and TRGJP. TCRdb does not report a J gene; here it was assigned by matching the DNA to germline references. Trimming removed 12 bases from V and 6 bases from J; junction bases left unmatched: 20. The CDR3 has 18 amino acids. Germline assignment: CDR1 GITISATS and CDR2 ISYDGTV (reference sequence).

There are many counts of this clone. TCRdb's protein for this DNA is that of a much larger clone and differs from the translation at residue 3, likely a read error; the protein shown is the DNA translation. This chain links TRGV8 with TRGJ1 or TRGJ2. The J gene is absent in TCRdb and was assigned here via DNA matching to germline. There are 12 residues in the CDR3. CDR1 is VENAVY and CDR2 is YDSYNSRV in the germline V gene. The CDR3 loop reads CANWEDYYKKLF. The CDR3 region has the DNA TGTGCCAACTGGGAAGATTATTATAAGAAACTCTTT.

This clone was found many times. A far larger clone lies a single base away; this is likely a read error. This chain links TRGV3 with TRGJP. This CDR3 is 16 amino acids long. In germline, CDR1 is VTNTFY, CDR2 YDVSTARD (reference sequence). CDR3 residues: CATWDRKELGIKIKVF. CDR3 nucleotide sequence: TGTGCCACCTGGGACAGGAAAGAGTTGGGCATAAAAATCAAGGTATTT.

As concerns this clone: TCRdb shows a much larger clone's protein in place of this DNA's translation, and the two differ at residue 9, likely through a read error; the protein shown is translated from the DNA. The chain recombines TRGV9 with TRGJP. Because TCRdb records no J gene, it was assigned here through a match of the DNA to germline. Looked up from germline, CDR1 is GITISATS and CDR2 is ISYDGTV (reference sequence). The V and J ends lost 0 bases and 9 bases, in that order; junction bases with no gene match: 8. This CDR3 has 17 residues. CDR3 nucleotides: TGTGCCTTGTGGGAGGTGCAGTCTGGGTTGGGCAAAAAAATCAAGGTATTT. Its translation: CALWEVQSGLGKKIKVF.

This clone was detected a few times. TCRdb records a much larger clone's protein for this DNA, with a difference at residue 10 that likely arises from a read error; the protein given is the translation of the DNA. CDR3 coding DNA: TGTGCCTTGTGGGAGGCCCAAAGTATAAGTTTGGGCAAAAAAATCAAGGTATTT. As protein: CALWEAQSISLGKKIKVF. V usage is TRGV9 and J usage is TRGJP. The J gene, not given by TCRdb, was assigned here from a germline match of the nucleotide sequence. V shed 2 bases, J shed 10 bases, and the junction held 14 bases outside the gene matches. Germline V lookup: CDR1 GITISATS, CDR2 ISYDGTV (reference sequence). The CDR3 covers 18 residues.

This clone was observed a handful of times. This likely stems from a read error, as it lies one base from a far larger clone. This specimen includes other DNA sequences encoding the same CDR3. In DNA form, the CDR3 reads TGCGCCACCTGGGATGGGCCTCGTCGTTATAAGAAACTCTTT. It yields the protein CATWDGPRRYKKLF. The rearrangement joins TRGV4 to TRGJ1 or TRGJ2. The J gene, missing from TCRdb, was assigned here through DNA to germline matching. Looked up from germline, CDR1 is EGSTGY and CDR2 is YDSYTSSV. This CDR3 contains 14 residues.

A few counts support this clone. The TCRdb protein comes from a much larger clone and disagrees with this DNA's translation at residue 3, likely due to a read error; the protein given here is derived from the DNA. The rearrangement links TRGV4 to TRGJP1. Germline matching of the DNA provided the J gene here, since TCRdb leaves it blank. Germline V gives CDR1 EGSTGY, CDR2 YDSYTSSV. This CDR3 region has 13 residues. The CDR3 is CAIWGHIGWFKIF. For the CDR3, the DNA is TGTGCCATCTGGGGTCATATTGGTTGGTTCAAGATATTT.

In its sample, this clone is medium-sized. The identical CDR3 is also encoded by other nucleotide sequences in the sample. The chain has TRGV4 and TRGJ1 or TRGJ2. The junction had 2 bases not matched to a gene; V was cut back by 2 bases and J by 7 bases. The germline gives CDR1 EGSTGY, CDR2 YDSYTSSV. CDR3 length equals 11 residues. Written as DNA, the CDR3 is TGTGCCACCTGGGATGTGTATAAGAAACTCTTT. Amino acids: CATWDVYKKLF.

This clone was observed many times. The translation of this DNA and the TCRdb protein of a much larger clone differ at residue 13, probably owing to a read error; the protein shown here is translated from the DNA. This sequence joins TRGV9 and TRGJP. CDR3 length: 16 amino acids. In germline, CDR1 is GITISATS, CDR2 ISYDGTV (reference sequence). In DNA, the CDR3 is TGTGCCTTGTGGGAGGCGGGGGGGTTGGGCAAAAAAGTCAAGGTATTT. It codes for CALWEAGGLGKKVKVF.

This clone was recorded at least ten times. The chain recombines TRGV4 with TRGJ1 or TRGJ2. The junction had 5 bases not matched to a gene; V was cut back by 2 bases and J by 7 bases. The CDR3 is made up of 12 amino acids. CDR1 is EGSTGY, CDR2 YDSYTSSV, per germline. The CDR3 loop reads CATWDAPYKKLF. The CDR3 DNA reads as TGTGCCACCTGGGATGCGCCGTATAAGAAACTCTTT.

About this clone: The protein TCRdb gives is from a much larger clone and does not agree with this DNA's translation at residue 3, likely a read error; the protein shown here comes from the DNA. The V call is TRGV9, the J call TRGJ1 or TRGJ2. The J gene is not listed in TCRdb, so it was assigned here from a DNA match to germline. Germline V gene lookup returns CDR1 GITISATS and CDR2 ISYDGTV (reference sequence). The CDR3 sequence is 13 residues long. CDR3 nucleotides: TGTGCCTCGTGGGAGGTTATCCCCCTTGAGAAACTCTTT. Its translation is CASWEVIPLEKLF.

This clone was observed many times. TCRdb has a much larger clone's protein, which differs at residue 7 from the translation of this DNA, likely because of a read error; what is shown is the protein translated from the DNA. No J gene was called, and the V gene is TRGV3. The CDR3 has 13 amino acids. Germline CDR1 is VTNTFY and CDR2 is YDVSTARD (reference sequence). CDR3 in amino acids: CATWDRSMIRKLF. As DNA, the CDR3 is TGTGCCACCTGGGACAGGTCGATGATAAGAAAACTCTTT.

This clone was found many times. The protein TCRdb gives is from a much larger clone and does not agree with this DNA's translation at residue 12, likely a read error; the protein shown here comes from the DNA. The V gene is TRGV9, the J gene TRGJP. CDR3 size: 17 residues. Looked up from germline, CDR1 is GITISATS and CDR2 is ISYDGTV (reference sequence). CDR3 DNA sequence: TGTGCCTTGTGGGAGGTGCAGAAAGAGTTGGGCAGAAAAATCAAGGTATTT. It yields the protein CALWEVQKELGRKIKVF.

This clone was counted between two and nine times. The protein held in TCRdb is that of a much larger clone and does not match this DNA's translation at residue 11, likely because of a read error; the protein shown is translated from the DNA. The V call is TRGV9, the J call TRGJ1 or TRGJ2. Germline matching of the DNA provided the J gene here, since TCRdb leaves it blank. Germline V gene lookup returns CDR1 GITISATS and CDR2 ISYDGTV (reference sequence). This CDR3 spans 14 amino acids. With V trimmed by 5 bases and J by 11 bases, 18 bases remained unmatched. CDR3: CALWVTSKGFEKLF. The CDR3 bases are TGTGCCTTGTGGGTGACCTCCAAGGGCTTTGAGAAACTCTTT.

This clone was counted ten times or more. The mismatch at residue 8 between this DNA's translation and the TCRdb protein of a much larger clone likely reflects a read error; the protein shown is translated from the DNA. The CDR3 sequence is CATWDGLIDYKKLF. DNA of the CDR3: TGTGCCACCTGGGACGGGCTCATCGATTATAAGAAACTCTTT. This rearrangement joins TRGV2 to TRGJ1 or TRGJ2. TCRdb leaves out the J gene; it was filled in here by matching the DNA to germline. The germline gives CDR1 EGSNGY, CDR2 YDSYNSKV. Trimming took 0 bases from V and 5 from J; bases not matched to a gene: 7. The CDR3 length is 14 residues.

Notes on this clone: The protein in TCRdb stems from a much larger clone and differs at residue 4 from this DNA's translation, likely a read error; here the protein is translated from the DNA. The gene calls are TRGV4 and TRGJ1 or TRGJ2. CDR1 is EGSTGY, CDR2 YDSYTSSV, per germline. The J segment lost 5 bases and the V segment lost 9 bases, leaving 7 bases of the junction unmatched. CDR3 length: 11 amino acids. The CDR3 protein is CATRQHYKKLF. CDR3 DNA sequence: TGTGCCACCCGGCAGCATTATAAGAAACTCTTT.

This clone was seen at least ten times. A far bigger clonotype differs at one base, so this is likely a read error. Other DNA sequences in this sample translate to the same CDR3. The gene calls are TRGV2 and TRGJ1 or TRGJ2. V was clipped by 0 bases and J by 0 bases; unmatched bases: 8. CDR1 and CDR2 from the germline V gene are EGSNGY and YDSYNSKV. The CDR3 totals 16 residues. CDR3 coding DNA: TGTGCCACCTGGGACGGGATCCTTCCGAATTATTATAAGAAACTCTTT. It specifies CATWDGILPNYYKKLF.

This clone occurred many times. TCRdb attributes to this sequence the protein of a much larger clone, which differs from the DNA translation at residue 9; a read error is likely, and the protein displayed is translated from the DNA. This chain links TRGV2 with TRGJP2. The J gene, left out of TCRdb, was set here by checking the DNA against germline. The ends lost 3 bases at V and 0 bases at J; junction bases unmatched: 10. Germline-derived CDR1 and CDR2 are EGSNGY and YDSYNSKV. The CDR3 is made up of 17 amino acids. CDR3 sequence: CATWDLQTHSSDWIKTF. In nucleotides, the CDR3 is TGTGCCACCTGGGACCTACAGACGCATAGTAGTGATTGGATCAAGACGTTT.

V gene TRGV4 combines with J gene TRGJ1 or TRGJ2. As TCRdb names no J gene, one was assigned here on the basis of a DNA match to germline. The CDR3 has 14 amino acids. The germline V gene encodes CDR1 EGSTGY and CDR2 YDSYTSSV. V shed 0 bases, J shed 3 bases, and the junction held 5 bases outside the gene matches. The CDR3: CATWDGHRYYKKLF. Written as DNA, the CDR3 is TGTGCCACCTGGGATGGGCACCGTTATTATAAGAAACTCTTT.

This clone was counted at least ten times. TCRdb's listed protein matches a much larger clone and diverges from this DNA's translation at residue 13, likely through a read error; the protein shown comes from the DNA. The chain employs TRGV9 and TRGJP. The length of the CDR3 is 15 residues. From germline, CDR1 is GITISATS and CDR2 ISYDGTV (reference sequence). The CDR3 region has the DNA TGTGCCTTGTGGGAGCAAGAGTTGGGCAAAAAAATCAGGGTATTT. Amino acid sequence: CALWEQELGKKIRVF.

This clone was detected ten times or more. The protein held in TCRdb is that of a much larger clone and does not match this DNA's translation at residue 13, likely because of a read error; the protein shown is translated from the DNA. This chain uses TRGV3 with TRGJP2. The J gene is absent in TCRdb and was assigned here via DNA matching to germline. This CDR3 is built from 16 residues. Germline CDR1 reads VTNTFY; CDR2 reads YDVSTARD (reference sequence). DNA for the CDR3: TGTGCCACCTGGGACAGGGGGTATAGTAGTGATTGGGTCAAGACGTTT. Encoded protein: CATWDRGYSSDWVKTF.

Many counts were recorded for this clone. TCRdb shows a much larger clone's protein in place of this DNA's translation, and the two differ at residue 13, likely through a read error; the protein shown is translated from the DNA. This sequence joins TRGV9 and TRGJP. The CDR3 contains 15 residues. Germline V CDR1 and CDR2: GITISATS, ISYDGTV (reference sequence). The CDR3: CALWEDRLGKKIRVF. Here the CDR3 DNA reads TGTGCCTTGTGGGAGGATCGGTTGGGCAAAAAAATCAGGGTATTT.

The chain recombines TRGV5P with TRGJ1 or TRGJ2. As TCRdb names no J gene, one was assigned here on the basis of a DNA match to germline. TRGV5P is tagged as a pseudogene. This CDR3 has 13 amino acids. CDR3 loop: CATWTARSYKKLF. The DNA for the CDR3 is TGTGCCACCTGGACAGCCCGCTCGTATAAGAAACTCTTT.

At least ten counts were recorded for this clone. A far larger clone is one base from this, pointing to a likely read error. Other DNA sequences of this sample code for an identical CDR3. The chain recombines TRGV9 with TRGJ1 or TRGJ2. The CDR3 covers 14 residues. Germline V gene data show CDR1 as GITISATS and CDR2 as ISYDGTV (reference sequence). In DNA, the CDR3 is TGTGCCTTGTGGGTGACCTCCAAGGGCTTTAAGAAACTCTTC. Its protein is CALWVTSKGFKKLF.